The 3 T cell receptor beta chains below come from one sample, sequenced in a study of blood T cells in healthy people across ages (dated by TCRdb to between 2015 and 2016). The library was prepared using 5' RACE. This sample was sequenced with an Illumina HiSeq 2500. A second 7 to 11 cycle PCR used a sample-barcoded 5' primer and a J-beta primer mix. TCRdb reworked the public reads: Q25 trimming with fastp, MiXCR clone assembly, productive beta chains retained. Entries that share a CDR3 protein sequence are merged under the most common genes and DNA. The sample includes about 1,500,000 distinct CDR3 sequences, with about 43% observed a single time. 7% to 9% of the sample goes to the ten largest clones. The source material was blood. Receptor source: a woman aged 18-29 years in good health.

This clonotype was observed a handful of times. The rearrangement uses TRBV28 and TRBJ1-1; D unclear. There are 16 residues in the CDR3. With 5 bases removed from V and 3 bases from J, the gap between germline ends came to 19 bases. The germline gives CDR1 MDHEN, CDR2 SYDVKM. This CDR3 reads CASSTNVRVRDTEAFF. CDR3 nucleotide sequence: TGTGCCAGCAGTACGAACGTGAGGGTAAGGGACACTGAAGCTTTCTTT.

The rearrangement uses TRBV4-1 and TRBJ2-7; 11 bases are shared with TRBD2. The germline V gene has CDR1 MGHRA and CDR2 YSYEKL. Trimming at V came to 4 bases and at J to 3 bases, leaving 14 bases not matched to a gene. CDR3 length equals 18 residues. The CDR3: CASSPEGSLAGENYEQYF. As DNA, the CDR3 is TGCGCCAGCAGCCCCGAAGGATCACTAGCGGGAGAAAACTACGAGCAGTACTTC.

In its sample, this clonotype was seen once. A read error may be the cause here, since a much bigger clone is one base away. The rearrangement joins TRBV9 to TRBJ2-1; 8 bases match TRBD2. The germline V gene encodes CDR1 SGDLS and CDR2 YYNGEE. The CDR3 length is 15 residues. CDR3 in DNA: TGTGCCAGCAGCCAAAGCGGGAGCTCCTACAATGGGCAGTTCTTC. Its translation: CASSQSGSSYNGQFF. The full variable domain, rest sourced from reference TRBV9 and TRBJ2-1, is DSGVTQTPKHLITATGQRVTLRCSPRSGDLSVYWYQQSLDQGLQFLIQYYNGEERAKGNILERFSAQQFPDLHSELNLSSLELGDSALYFCASSQSGSSYNGQFFGPGTRLTVL.